This entry lists 8 T cell receptor beta chains sequenced from one sample in a study of tumour-infiltrating T cells in Burkitt lymphoma (dated by TCRdb to about 2020). Libraries came from the immunoSEQ multiplex PCR assay. The table was pulled from immuneACCESS by TCRdb, which kept in-frame rearrangements only. Such tables lose some clones; where checked, under half of the loss comes from unresolved V genes, and the rest has no known cause. Present in this sample are around 7,400 clones, around 72% of which were seen just once. The ten largest account for 35% to 45% of the sample. The sample consisted of tumor tissue. The receptors derive from a human donor with diffuse large B-cell lymphoma.

The chain joins TRBV4-1 to TRBJ2-2; D is perhaps TRBD2 (6 bases). CDR1 and CDR2 (germline): MGHRA, YSYEKL. The V end lost 4 bases, the J end lost 3 bases, and 15 bases lay between the germline ends. This CDR3 has 16 amino acids. Written as DNA, the CDR3 is TGCGCCAGCAGCCTGGAGGGGTTCCCGGACACCGGGGAGCTGTTTTTT. Encoded protein: CASSLEGFPDTGELFF.

The CDR3 DNA reads TGTGCCAGCAGCTTACAGAGGGAAGATACGCAGTATTTT. This encodes CASSLQREDTQYF. The V call is TRBV11-2, the J call TRBJ2-3; a possible D gene is TRBD2 (5 bases). With 2 bases removed from V and 5 bases from J, the gap between germline ends came to 8 bases. CDR1 is SGHAT and CDR2 is FQNNGV in the germline V gene. CDR3 length: 13 residues.

The genes are TRBV5-1 and TRBJ1-2, with TRBD1 identical over 10 bases. The germline CDR1 and CDR2 sequences are SGHRS and YFSETQ. J gave up 7 bases and V 0 bases, and 12 bases lay outside the gene matches. CDR3 length: 17 amino acids. DNA for the CDR3: TGCGCCAGCAGCTTGGGAGGACAGGGGGGAGGTCATCGTGGCTACACCTTC. It translates to CASSLGGQGGGHRGYTF.

The genes are TRBV10-3 and TRBJ1-2; maybe TRBD1 (6 bases). The CDR3 loop spans 11 amino acids. Germline V CDR1 and CDR2: ENHRY, SYGVKD. The ends were cut back, 8 bases at V and 6 bases at J, with 10 bases in the middle. CDR3 sequence reads: CAISGGHGYTF. CDR3 coding DNA: TGTGCCATCTCCGGGGGCCATGGCTACACCTTC.

The V call is TRBV11-2, the J call TRBJ2-7; TRBD2 aligns across 9 bases. Looked up from germline, CDR1 is SGHAT and CDR2 is FQNNGV. The length of the CDR3 is 15 residues. The ends lost 8 bases at V and 3 bases at J; junction bases unmatched: 11. CDR3 sequence reads: CASGLGAGGLYEQYF. CDR3 nucleotides: TGTGCCAGCGGTCTAGGAGCGGGGGGCCTCTACGAGCAGTACTTC.

The rearrangement links TRBV6-6 to TRBJ2-2; D possibly corresponds to TRBD1 (5 bases). V was trimmed by 7 bases and J by 3 bases, leaving 6 bases between them. The germline CDR1 and CDR2 sequences are MNHNY and SVGAGI (reference sequence). CDR3 length: 12 amino acids. The CDR3 protein is CASIGDTGELFF. CDR3 nucleotides: TGTGCCAGCATAGGGGACACCGGGGAGCTGTTTTTT.

The V and J genes are TRBV29-1 and TRBJ2-1; 14 nucleotides agree with TRBD2. The CDR3 consists of 15 residues. Germline V CDR1 and CDR2: SQVTM, ANQGSEA. The junction had 8 bases not matched to a gene; V was cut back by 6 bases and J by 7 bases. CDR3 coding DNA: TGCAGCGTGACTAGCGGGGGGGCCTTTAAGAATGAGCAGTTCTTC. Amino acid sequence: CSVTSGGAFKNEQFF.

The rearrangement uses TRBV2 and TRBJ1-2; D ambiguous. The germline gives CDR1 SNHLY, CDR2 FYNNEI. V lost 10 bases, J lost 8 bases, and 26 bases lay in between. The CDR3 has 15 amino acids. The CDR3 coding sequence is TGTGCCACCACTCTCTCATTAGGAGACTTGGGAGGCTACACCTTC. It codes for CATTLSLGDLGGYTF.